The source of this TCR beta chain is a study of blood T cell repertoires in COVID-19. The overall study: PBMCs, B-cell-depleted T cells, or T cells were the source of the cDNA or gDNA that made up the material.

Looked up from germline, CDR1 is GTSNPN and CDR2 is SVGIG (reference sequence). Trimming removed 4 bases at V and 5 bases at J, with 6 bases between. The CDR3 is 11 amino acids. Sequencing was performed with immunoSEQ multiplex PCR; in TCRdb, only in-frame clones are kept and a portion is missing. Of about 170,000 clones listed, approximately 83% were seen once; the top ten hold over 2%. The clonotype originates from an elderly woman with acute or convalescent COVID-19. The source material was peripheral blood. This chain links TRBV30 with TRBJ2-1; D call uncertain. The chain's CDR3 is CAWTRNNEQFF. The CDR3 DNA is TGTGCCTGGACGCGTAACAATGAGCAGTTCTTC.